Below, 24 T cell receptor beta chains from the same sample are listed, as sequenced in a study of cytomegalovirus exposure and HLA in healthy donors. The primer mix had 60 Vbeta and 13 Jbeta primers. Only in-frame clones appear in the TCRdb table, and some are missing; sequencing was by immunoSEQ multiplex PCR. The table includes roughly 100,000 clones, less than 85% detected once. Sequencing was performed on PBMCs. The source of these receptors is a middle-aged man in good health and CMV-seropositive.

This clone appeared once. Distinct nucleotide sequences in the sample also encode this CDR3. The chain carries TRBV7-2 and TRBJ2-1, with TRBD2 identical over 12 bases. V gave up 7 bases and J gave up 10 bases; unmatched junction bases: 11. This CDR3 comprises 15 residues. Germline lookup yields CDR1 SGHTA and CDR2 FQGNSA. CDR3 protein: CASTTGGLAGSEQFF. CDR3 coding DNA: TGTGCCAGCACGACGGGGGGACTAGCGGGCTCCGAGCAGTTCTTC.

The gene calls are TRBV2 and TRBJ2-5, with D possibly matching TRBD2 (6 bases). The J call is doubtful: the DNA matches TRBJ2-7 better. CDR1 and CDR2 from the germline V gene are SNHLY and FYNNEI. This CDR3 spans 12 amino acids. The CDR3 region is CASMRREYEQYF. The CDR3 nucleotides read TGTGCCAGCATGCGGAGGGAATACGAGCAGTACTTC.

The rearrangement uses TRBV28 and TRBJ2-7; 8 bases are shared with TRBD1. This CDR3 has 16 amino acids. V shed 5 bases, J shed 0 bases, and the junction held 9 bases outside the gene matches. Germline lookup yields CDR1 MDHEN and CDR2 SYDVKM. CDR3: CASSQARQGSSYEQYF. Here the CDR3 DNA reads TGTGCCAGCAGTCAAGCCAGACAGGGGAGCTCCTACGAGCAGTACTTC. Using reference TRBV28 and TRBJ2-7 for the parts outside the CDR3, the full variable domain is DVKVTQSSRYLVKRTGEKVFLECVQDMDHENMFWYRQDPGLGLRLIYFSYDVKMKEKGDIPEGYSVSREKKERFSLILESASTNQTSMYLCASSQARQGSSYEQYFGPGTRLTVT.

The V and J genes are TRBV5-4 and TRBJ2-2, with 11 bases matching TRBD2. Per germline, CDR1 SGHNT and CDR2 YYREEE (reference sequence). V shed 2 bases and J 0 bases; nucleotides not matched to a gene: 9. The CDR3 totals 19 residues. The CDR3 DNA sequence: TGTGCCAGCAGCTTCGGTCTAGCGGGGGGACGGTCGAACACCGGGGAGCTGTTTTTT. Protein: CASSFGLAGGRSNTGELFF.

Only a few counts were recorded for this clone. This CDR3 reads CASSREGTGTQPQHF. The CDR3 DNA reads as TGTGCCAGCAGTCGCGAGGGGACAGGGACTCAGCCCCAGCATTTT. The genes are TRBV6-6 and TRBJ1-5; TRBD1 matches at 9 bases. Germline V CDR1 and CDR2: MNHNY, SVGAGI (reference sequence). This CDR3 contains 15 residues. Trimming at V came to 5 bases and at J to 6 bases, leaving 8 bases not matched to a gene.

The chain links TRBV29-1 to TRBJ2-5, with 7 positions matching TRBD2. This CDR3 has 12 amino acids. The ends lost 4 bases at V and 3 bases at J; junction bases unmatched: 2. From germline, CDR1 is SQVTM and CDR2 ANQGSEA. CDR3 in DNA: TGCAGCGTTGGGCTAGCGGAAGAGACCCAGTACTTC. It yields the protein CSVGLAEETQYF.

This sequence joins TRBV7-2 and TRBJ2-3; no firm D call. This CDR3 is 15 amino acids long. V lost 1 base, J lost 2 bases, and 10 bases lay in between. Per the germline V gene, CDR1 is SGHTA and CDR2 is FQGNSA. CDR3 protein: CASSLVRRVTDTQYF. The CDR3 DNA sequence: TGTGCCAGCAGCTTAGTAAGGAGAGTCACAGATACGCAGTATTTT.

V usage is TRBV28 and J usage is TRBJ1-5, with D perhaps TRBD1 (5 bases). Germline V gene sequence: CDR1 MDHEN, CDR2 SYDVKM. This CDR3 contains 14 residues. Trimming left V 6 bases short and J 9 bases short, with 18 bases between. The CDR3 is CASSPGRAGGPQHF. Written as DNA, the CDR3 is TGTGCCAGCAGCCCCGGGCGGGCCGGGGGGCCCCAGCATTTT.

The genes are TRBV5-6 and TRBJ1-4; 7 bases match TRBD1. V lost 3 bases, J lost 7 bases, and 9 bases stayed unmatched. Germline V CDR1 and CDR2: SGHDT, YYEEEE. The CDR3 runs 15 residues. The CDR3 DNA follows: TGTGCCAGCAGCTCTAGACAGGGATTTAGTGAAAAACTGTTTTTT. As protein: CASSSRQGFSEKLFF.

The CDR3 here is CASSEMPTGVTEAFF. In DNA, the CDR3 is TGTGCCAGCAGTGAAATGCCGACAGGGGTTACTGAAGCTTTCTTT. The chain employs TRBV6-1 and TRBJ1-1, with 8 bases identical to TRBD1. The CDR3 covers 15 residues. In germline, CDR1 is MNHNS, CDR2 SASEGT. With V trimmed by 2 bases and J by 5 bases, 7 bases remained unmatched.

The rearrangement uses TRBV13 and TRBJ2-2, with 9 bases lining up with TRBD1. The CDR3 consists of 16 residues. V trimming: 6 bases; J trimming: 0 bases; junction bases outside the gene matches: 5. Germline CDR1 and CDR2: PRHDT and FYEKMQ (reference sequence). The CDR3 coding sequence is TGTGCCAGCAGGACGGGGACAGGGTCGAACACCGGGGAGCTGTTTTTT. This translates into CASRTGTGSNTGELFF.

V and J are TRBV11-3 and TRBJ2-5; TRBD2 matches at 7 bases. This CDR3 is 13 amino acids long. Germline assignment: CDR1 SGHNT and CDR2 YENEEA. V shed 7 bases, J shed 2 bases, and the junction held 4 bases outside the gene matches. CDR3 residues: CASKERGQETQYF. As DNA, the CDR3 is TGTGCCAGCAAGGAGCGGGGACAAGAGACCCAGTACTTC.

In the case of this clone: The CDR3 does not end in the conserved phenylalanine or tryptophan, so this is likely a read error. The chain has TRBV28 and TRBJ1-1; TRBD1 is a possible D gene (5 bases). Germline CDR1 is MDHEN and CDR2 is SYDVKM. This CDR3 region has 14 residues. V was trimmed by 6 bases and J by 3 bases, leaving 14 bases between them. The CDR3 sequence is CASSDLQGHTEAFL. DNA for the CDR3: TGTGCCAGCAGCGACCTCCAGGGACACACTGAAGCTTTCCTT.

CDR3 amino acids: CASRHGLAGVIGPQETQYF. The CDR3, as DNA: TGTGCCAGCAGGCACGGACTAGCGGGAGTGATTGGGCCCCAAGAGACCCAGTACTTC. This sequence joins TRBV7-8 and TRBJ2-5, with 13 bases lining up with TRBD2. CDR1 is SGHVS and CDR2 is FQNEAQ in the germline V gene. V lost 6 bases to trimming and J lost 1 base; unmatched junction nucleotides: 14. This CDR3 is 19 amino acids long.

The chain links TRBV5-1 to TRBJ2-7, with 9 bases matching TRBD1. Germline V gene data show CDR1 as SGHRS and CDR2 as YFSETQ. The trim removed 4 bases at V and 6 bases at J, leaving 11 bases unmatched. There are 15 residues in the CDR3. The CDR3 DNA is TGCGCCAGCAGCGTAACCGGGACAGGGAACGGCGAGCAGTACTTC. This translates into CASSVTGTGNGEQYF.

The genes are TRBV19 and TRBJ1-4; 7 positions match TRBD1. CDR3 length: 17 amino acids. The ends lost 6 bases at V and 1 base at J; junction bases unmatched: 11. The germline V gene has CDR1 LNHDA and CDR2 SQIVND (reference sequence). CDR3 in DNA: TGTGCCAGTAGCGTGGGGGACAGTTCTATAACTAATGAAAAACTGTTTTTT. This encodes CASSVGDSSITNEKLFF.

This clone was observed a few times. J is TRBJ2-2 and V is TRBV5-4; no clear D. V lost 7 bases and J 2 bases, leaving 15 bases between the germline ends. The CDR3 runs to 15 residues. Germline V gives CDR1 SGHNT, CDR2 YYREEE (reference sequence). CDR3 residues: CASQAELQNTGELFF. In nucleotides, the CDR3 is TGTGCCAGCCAAGCCGAACTCCAAAACACCGGGGAGCTGTTTTTT.

This clone was detected once. The rearrangement links TRBV11-3 to TRBJ2-5; 7 nucleotides align to TRBD1. There are 16 residues in the CDR3. Germline V gene lookup returns CDR1 SGHNT and CDR2 YENEEA. V lost 1 base to trimming and J lost 4 bases; unmatched junction nucleotides: 9. CDR3 residues: CASSLGTGQRGETQYF. The CDR3 DNA reads as TGTGCCAGCAGCTTAGGAACGGGACAGAGGGGAGAGACCCAGTACTTC.

The gene calls are TRBV28 and TRBJ1-6; weak D call: TRBD1 (6 bases). The CDR3 has 13 residues. The germline V and J ends were trimmed by 8 bases and 8 bases, with 13 bases remaining between them. The germline CDR1 and CDR2 sequences are MDHEN and SYDVKM. CDR3 DNA sequence: TGTGCCAGCCGGGGGGCTGCGGATTCACCCCTCCACTTT. Residues: CASRGAADSPLHF.

The genes are TRBV7-6 and TRBJ1-1; D remains ambiguous. The CDR3 has 13 residues. Germline assignment: CDR1 SGHVS and CDR2 FNYEAQ. V lost 5 bases to trimming and J lost 4 bases, with 11 bases between them. The CDR3, as DNA: TGTGCCAGCAGCCCCGTCCCGGGCACTGAAGCTTTCTTT. This codes for CASSPVPGTEAFF.

This chain joins TRBV7-8 and TRBJ2-1; 7 bases line up with TRBD2. The CDR3 covers 17 residues. CDR1 is SGHVS, CDR2 FQNEAQ, per germline. The V segment lost 1 base and the J segment 7 bases; nucleotides outside the gene matches: 13. The CDR3 DNA sequence: TGTGCCAGCAGCTTAGTACCGTGGCGGGAGCAGGTAAATGAGCAGTTCTTC. It yields the protein CASSLVPWREQVNEQFF.

This clone was seen only once. This chain's CDR3 is CASSTGDSPPPETQYF. CDR3 bases: TGTGCCAGCAGCACGGGGGACAGCCCCCCCCCGGAGACCCAGTACTTC. The chain employs TRBV5-5 and TRBJ2-5; D may be TRBD1 (7 bases). V dropped 4 bases and J dropped 5 bases, with 21 bases sitting between them. The CDR3 consists of 16 residues. The germline V gene encodes CDR1 SGHKS and CDR2 YYEKEE (reference sequence).

This clone was observed a handful of times. This chain links TRBV27 with TRBJ2-7, with 9 bases fitting TRBD2. Germline V gives CDR1 MNHEY, CDR2 SMNVEV (reference sequence). This CDR3 comprises 15 residues. The J segment lost 7 bases and the V segment lost 2 bases, leaving 9 bases of the junction unmatched. CDR3 bases: TGTGCCAGCAGTTTACTAGCGGGATTTCGCGCGGAGCAGTACTTC. This encodes CASSLLAGFRAEQYF.

The rearrangement joins TRBV4-3 to TRBJ1-1; D possibly corresponds to TRBD1 (5 bases). CDR1 is LGHNA, CDR2 YSLEER, per germline. The length of the CDR3 is 16 residues. V was trimmed by 1 base and J by 8 bases, leaving 20 bases between them. CDR3 nucleotides: TGCGCCAGCAGCCAAGGCAGGGTCCGGGGGGGTTCAGAAGCTTTCTTT. This codes for CASSQGRVRGGSEAFF.